This T cell receptor beta chain is from a study of cytomegalovirus exposure and HLA in healthy donors. The PCR contained 60 Vbeta and 13 Jbeta primers. Clones were sequenced by immunoSEQ multiplex PCR, and TCRdb holds only the in-frame ones, with some missing. The data show about 160,000 clones, with roughly 77% seen just once and 1% held by the top ten. Whole-study results and caveats: Earlier analysis found most TCR beta V segments productive about 87% or about 30% of the time.

V trimming: 6 bases; J trimming: 5 bases; junction bases outside the gene matches: 9. CDR1 and CDR2 from the germline V gene are MNHNY and SVGAGI (reference sequence). This CDR3 region has 15 residues. Notes on this clone: What it binds is unknown.

Sequencing was done on a sample of PBMCs. This sequence was found in a woman between 50 and 59 years old in good health and CMV-seropositive. The genes are TRBV6-6 and TRBJ2-3, with TRBD2 matching over 9 bases. The CDR3 sequence is CASSPPGLAEDTQYF. DNA of the CDR3: TGTGCCAGCAGCCCTCCGGGACTAGCTGAAGATACGCAGTATTTT.